These T cell receptor beta chains were read from a single sample in a study of blood T cell repertoires in COVID-19. The method was immunoSEQ multiplex PCR; TCRdb's version includes in-frame clones alone and lacks a portion of them. The profile shows a few hundred thousand clones, 84% of them singletons. Sequences were obtained from PBMCs or T cells enriched from blood (not recorded which). The receptors were sampled from a woman between 40 and 55 years old who had recovered from COVID-19. Each CDR3 is given with its conserved first and last residue. A D gene is named only where the DNA matches it firmly.

CDR3aa,d_gene,v_gene,j_gene
CASSWDTRSGANVLTF,.,TRBV25-1,TRBJ2-6
CASSELGGDQPQHF,.,TRBV2,TRBJ1-5
CASSPLAGEQFF,TRBD2,TRBV7-8,TRBJ2-1
CASREGQALTDTQYF,TRBD1,TRBV7-2,TRBJ2-3
CASSFTSGRTDTQYF,TRBD2,TRBV7-8,TRBJ2-3
CASSRALAGGGKNIQYF,TRBD2,TRBV4-1,TRBJ2-4
CARVDTQYF,.,TRBV28,TRBJ2-3
CASSYSPEIAGLEQFF,TRBD2,TRBV6-2/TRBV6-3,TRBJ2-1
CACLPRDRVGEQYF,TRBD1,TRBV30,TRBJ2-7
CASGHPGGSTDTQYF,.,TRBV19,TRBJ2-3
CASSIKGVNYGYTF,.,TRBV19,TRBJ1-2
CASSPYSGRNEQFF,TRBD2,TRBV14,TRBJ2-1
CASSLASSLGFNEQFF,.,TRBV11-1,TRBJ2-1
CASSSSGTSGRVPYEQYF,TRBD2,TRBV5-1,TRBJ2-7
CASSLGITQRADTQYF,.,TRBV5-1,TRBJ2-3
CSVTSGDLNEKLFF,.,TRBV29-1,TRBJ1-4
CASSASDRFYGYTF,.,TRBV11-2,TRBJ1-2
CASSPPGAGDVNEQFF,TRBD2,TRBV18,TRBJ2-1
CASTVVTEAFF,.,TRBV2,TRBJ1-1
CASSGGIDSNYGYTF,.,TRBV18,TRBJ1-2
CASSSYGGRASDTQYF,TRBD2,TRBV11-2,TRBJ2-3
CASSLGTAYYEQYF,.,TRBV28,TRBJ2-7
CASSSGLAVSYEQYF,TRBD2,TRBV6-2/TRBV6-3,TRBJ2-7
CASSPVREGGNEQFF,TRBD2,TRBV18,TRBJ2-1
CASSHTGPGDVVGGYTF,.,TRBV3-1/TRBV3-2,TRBJ1-2
CASSITSGRVNEQFF,TRBD2,TRBV19,TRBJ2-1
CASSQEATGGGSTEAFF,TRBD1,TRBV4-3,TRBJ1-1